The 26 T cell receptor beta chains given below trace back to one sample, sequenced in a study of technical replicates of blood from a few donors. Sequencing was performed with immunoSEQ multiplex PCR; in TCRdb, only in-frame clones are kept and a portion is missing. The sample shows some 85,000 clones, around 94% of them seen only once. Sample: T cells isolated from PBMCs. These TCRs come from a human donor in good health.

The rearrangement uses TRBV6-5 and TRBJ2-7; TRBD1 agrees at 9 bases. V shed 10 bases and J 1 base; nucleotides not matched to a gene: 5. Germline loops: CDR1 MNHEY, CDR2 SVGAGI. This CDR3 comprises 13 residues. The DNA of the CDR3 is TGTGCCACCAGAGGACAGGGGTCCTACGAGCAGTACTTC. Its translation: CATRGQGSYEQYF.

This clone was counted between two and nine times. The chain links TRBV5-1 to TRBJ2-1, with 8 bases matching TRBD2. The germline V gene has CDR1 SGHRS and CDR2 YFSETQ. The V and J ends lost 5 bases and 9 bases, in that order; junction bases with no gene match: 13. The CDR3 runs to 15 residues. The CDR3, as DNA: TGCGCCAGCAGTGGGGAACTAGCGGCAGTCCGTGAGCAGTTCTTC. Translated, it gives CASSGELAAVREQFF.

The J gene is TRBJ2-3, the V gene TRBV29-1; D is perhaps TRBD2 (5 bases). The CDR3 length is 13 residues. The germline V gene has CDR1 SQVTM and CDR2 ANQGSEA. Trimming pared 7 bases from V and 4 bases from J, leaving 15 bases between. The CDR3 is CSALRAEADTQYF. CDR3 DNA sequence: TGCAGCGCCCTGAGGGCGGAGGCAGATACGCAGTATTTT.

The table lists this clone with a count of one. The rearrangement uses TRBV4-2 and TRBJ2-5, with 9 positions matching TRBD2. The trim removed 1 base at V and 1 base at J, leaving 1 base unmatched. CDR1 is LGHNA and CDR2 is YNFKEQ in the germline V gene. The CDR3 spans 15 residues. In nucleotides, the CDR3 is TGTGCCAGCAGCCAAGGACTAGCGGCCCAAGAGACCCAGTACTTC. Its protein product is CASSQGLAAQETQYF.

This clone was seen only once. In DNA form, the CDR3 reads TGCAGCGTTGAATCTTTAGAGGGGGAATACTCCTACGAGCAGTACTTC. This codes for CSVESLEGEYSYEQYF. The gene calls are TRBV29-1 and TRBJ2-7; the D gene is possibly TRBD1 (6 bases). The CDR3 consists of 16 residues. The V end was cut by 2 bases, the J end by 0 bases, with 17 bases between. CDR1 and CDR2 from the germline V gene are SQVTM and ANQGSEA.

The CDR3 DNA is TGTGCCAGCAGCTTGGACAGGCTCCTTGAAGCTTTCTTT. It encodes CASSLDRLLEAFF. V is TRBV7-9 and J is TRBJ1-1, with TRBD1 matching 7 bases. Germline lookup yields CDR1 SEHNR and CDR2 FQNEAQ (reference sequence). J gave up 7 bases and V 3 bases, and 5 bases lay outside the gene matches. The CDR3 has 13 amino acids.

The chain links TRBV28 to TRBJ1-5; no clear D. Trimming took off 3 bases at V and 2 bases at J, with 11 bases between the two ends. Germline lookup yields CDR1 MDHEN and CDR2 SYDVKM. CDR3 length: 15 amino acids. Here the CDR3 DNA reads TGTGCCAGCAGTTTGGGGAGCTCAGGCAATCAGCCCCAGCATTTT. Protein sequence: CASSLGSSGNQPQHF. The whole variable domain, filled in from reference TRBV28 and TRBJ1-5, reads DVKVTQSSRYLVKRTGEKVFLECVQDMDHENMFWYRQDPGLGLRLIYFSYDVKMKEKGDIPEGYSVSREKKERFSLILESASTNQTSMYLCASSLGSSGNQPQHFGDGTRLSIL.

The chain recombines TRBV19 with TRBJ1-2; D not certain. CDR1 and CDR2 from the germline V gene are LNHDA and SQIVND (reference sequence). The CDR3 sequence is 13 residues long. Trimming cost V 4 bases and J 3 bases, with 9 bases left between them. The CDR3 nucleotides read TGTGCCAGTAGTACAAACACCTACTATGGCTACACCTTC. The encoded protein is CASSTNTYYGYTF.

V and J are TRBV6-4 and TRBJ2-5; tentative D call: TRBD2 (6 bases). Trimming removed 2 bases at V and 5 bases at J, with 12 bases between. The CDR3 contains 14 residues. In germline, CDR1 is MRHNA, CDR2 SNTAGT. CDR3 sequence: CASSDQLAGETQYF. The CDR3 region has the DNA TGTGCCAGCAGTGACCAACTAGCTGGGGAGACCCAGTACTTC.

V usage is TRBV6-5 and J usage is TRBJ2-7; D gene ambiguous. This CDR3 contains 13 residues. Per the germline V gene, CDR1 is MNHEY and CDR2 is SVGAGI. V shed 3 bases and J shed 2 bases, with 8 bases lying between them. The CDR3 DNA sequence: TGTGCCAGCAGTTATTCTCTCCCCTACGAGCAGTACTTC. This codes for CASSYSLPYEQYF.

The chain employs TRBV29-1 and TRBJ2-7; a weak D match, TRBD1 (6 bases). The CDR3 spans 11 residues. The germline V gene encodes CDR1 SQVTM and CDR2 ANQGSEA. The V gene lost 6 bases and the J gene lost 6 bases, with 12 bases spanning the gap. In nucleotides, the CDR3 is TGCAGCGTGACAGGCACGGGCGAGCAGTACTTC. It specifies CSVTGTGEQYF.

As DNA, the CDR3 is TGTGCCAGCAGCTTGGACAGGGACAGGGACGAGCAGTACTTC. This translates into CASSLDRDRDEQYF. The J gene is TRBJ2-7, the V gene TRBV5-5; TRBD1 matches at 9 bases. V gave up 0 bases and J gave up 5 bases; unmatched junction bases: 3. Germline CDR1 reads SGHKS; CDR2 reads YYEKEE (reference sequence). The CDR3 has 14 residues.

The chain uses TRBV5-1 and TRBJ1-4, with D hard to call. The germline V gene has CDR1 SGHRS and CDR2 YFSETQ. The CDR3 totals 13 residues. V lost 4 bases, J lost 4 bases, and 8 bases lay in between. The CDR3 protein is CASSGQDNEKLFF. The DNA for the CDR3 is TGCGCCAGCAGCGGGCAAGATAATGAAAAACTGTTTTTT. The full variable domain, rest sourced from reference TRBV5-1 and TRBJ1-4, is KAGVTQTPRYLIKTRGQQVTLSCSPISGHRSVSWYQQTPGQGLQFLFEYFSETQRNKGNFPGRFSGRQFSNSRSEMNVSTLELGDSALYLCASSGQDNEKLFFGSGTQLSVL.

The chain uses TRBV7-2 and TRBJ2-1, with D tentatively TRBD2 (6 bases). The ends were cut back, 1 base at V and 4 bases at J, with 8 bases in the middle. Germline values: CDR1 SGHTA, CDR2 FQGNSA. The CDR3 contains 14 residues. The CDR3 region is CASSLERGYNEQFF. The CDR3 bases are TGTGCCAGCAGCTTAGAACGGGGGTACAATGAGCAGTTCTTC. Full variable domain (missing parts from reference TRBV7-2 and TRBJ2-1): GAGVSQSPSNKVTEKGKDVELRCDPISGHTALYWYRQSLGQGLEFLIYFQGNSAPDKSGLPSDRFSAERTGGSVSTLTIQRTQQEDSAVYLCASSLERGYNEQFFGPGTRLTVL.

J is TRBJ1-4 and V is TRBV2, with 7 nucleotides matching TRBD1. Trimming took 6 bases from V and 0 from J; bases not matched to a gene: 7. This CDR3 is 16 amino acids long. Germline V gene lookup returns CDR1 SNHLY and CDR2 FYNNEI. CDR3 coding DNA: TGTGCCAGCAGATGGGACAGATCTGCAACTAATGAAAAACTGTTTTTT. It translates to CASRWDRSATNEKLFF.

J is TRBJ1-1 and V is TRBV6-6, with 8 bases aligning to TRBD1. V shed 2 bases and J 4 bases; nucleotides not matched to a gene: 9. The germline V gene has CDR1 MNHNY and CDR2 SVGAGI (reference sequence). This CDR3 is 16 amino acids long. The CDR3 DNA follows: TGTGCCAGCAGTTACCCGGAACGACAGGGGTCCACTGAAGCTTTCTTT. Encoded protein: CASSYPERQGSTEAFF.

As concerns this clone: Germline and junction disagree at one end, which may indicate a read error. The chain uses TRBV20-1 and TRBJ2-5; no definite D call. Looked up from germline, CDR1 is DFQATT and CDR2 is SNEGSKA (reference sequence). The CDR3 is 11 amino acids. The CDR3 sequence is CSATTQKTQYF. The CDR3 bases are TGCAGTGCTACTACCCAAAAGACCCAGTACTTC.

This chain connects TRBV5-8 to TRBJ1-2, with TRBD1 identical over 8 bases. The J segment lost 5 bases and the V segment lost 0 bases, leaving 3 bases of the junction unmatched. CDR3 length: 14 amino acids. CDR1 and CDR2 (germline): SGHTS, YDEGEE. CDR3: CASSLGTGGYGYTF. The CDR3, as DNA: TGTGCCAGCAGCTTGGGAACAGGGGGTTATGGCTACACCTTC.

This chain joins TRBV9 and TRBJ1-1; D perhaps matches TRBD1 (5 bases). Trimming took 0 bases from V and 6 from J, leaving 12 bases between them. This CDR3 comprises 14 residues. The germline gives CDR1 SGDLS, CDR2 YYNGEE. The CDR3, as DNA: TGTGCCAGCAGCGTAGACTGGGGGAGGGCTGAAGCTTTCTTT. This translates into CASSVDWGRAEAFF.

This rearrangement joins TRBV7-8 to TRBJ2-1, with 9 bases matching TRBD2. The germline V gene has CDR1 SGHVS and CDR2 FQNEAQ. J lost 5 bases, V lost 3 bases, and 14 bases had no gene match. The CDR3 consists of 18 residues. Here the CDR3 reads CASSFFPLTSGGHNEQFF. CDR3 DNA sequence: TGTGCCAGCAGCTTCTTTCCCCTGACTAGCGGAGGCCACAATGAGCAGTTCTTC.

V gene TRBV9 combines with J gene TRBJ2-7; 7 positions match TRBD2. The length of the CDR3 is 15 residues. From germline, CDR1 is SGDLS and CDR2 YYNGEE. V lost 3 bases and J lost 2; bases outside the gene matches: 8. Written as DNA, the CDR3 is TGTGCCAGCAGCGGGGGGGGAGGGATAGCCTACGAGCAGTACTTC. Its translation: CASSGGGGIAYEQYF.

V is TRBV5-1 and J is TRBJ2-7; TRBD1 is a possible D gene (5 bases). The CDR3 consists of 15 residues. Trimming removed 1 base from V and 3 bases from J, with 14 bases in between. Germline V CDR1 and CDR2: SGHRS, YFSETQ. CDR3: CASSLTGATNYEQYF. As DNA, the CDR3 is TGCGCCAGCAGCTTGACTGGGGCTACCAACTACGAGCAGTACTTC. Using reference TRBV5-1 and TRBJ2-7 for the parts outside the CDR3, the full variable domain is KAGVTQTPRYLIKTRGQQVTLSCSPISGHRSVSWYQQTPGQGLQFLFEYFSETQRNKGNFPGRFSGRQFSNSRSEMNVSTLELGDSALYLCASSLTGATNYEQYFGPGTRLTVT.

The V gene is TRBV7-3, the J gene TRBJ2-2; 10 nucleotides match TRBD2. This CDR3 region has 15 residues. Per germline, CDR1 SGHTA and CDR2 FQGTGA. V lost 4 bases, J lost 7 bases, and 6 bases stayed unmatched. The CDR3 here is CASSSLAGAGGELFF. CDR3 bases: TGTGCCAGCAGCTCTCTAGCGGGAGCAGGCGGGGAGCTGTTTTTT.

The chain uses TRBV5-6 and TRBJ1-2, with TRBD1 matching 10 bases. The CDR3 totals 16 residues. The germline CDR1 and CDR2 sequences are SGHDT and YYEEEE. V lost 3 bases, J lost 2 bases, and 7 bases stayed unmatched. CDR3 region: CASSSGTGDGNYGYTF. CDR3 sequence (DNA): TGTGCCAGCAGCTCAGGGACAGGGGATGGGAACTATGGCTACACCTTC.

The chain couples TRBV5-4 to TRBJ1-1; TRBD1 aligns across 7 bases. CDR3 length: 14 residues. The germline CDR1 and CDR2 sequences are SGHNT and YYREEE (reference sequence). V lost 1 base to trimming and J lost 1 base; unmatched junction nucleotides: 1. The CDR3 reads CASSLTGANTEAFF. In DNA form, the CDR3 reads TGTGCCAGCAGCTTGACAGGGGCGAACACTGAAGCTTTCTTT.

The V call is TRBV4-1, the J call TRBJ2-7; maybe TRBD1 (5 bases). Per germline, CDR1 MGHRA and CDR2 YSYEKL. Trimming removed 1 base from V and 4 bases from J, with 11 bases in between. This CDR3 has 14 residues. In nucleotides, the CDR3 is TGCGCCAGCAGCCAAGCCGCCAGGGCTTACGAGCAGTACTTC. It is translated as CASSQAARAYEQYF.